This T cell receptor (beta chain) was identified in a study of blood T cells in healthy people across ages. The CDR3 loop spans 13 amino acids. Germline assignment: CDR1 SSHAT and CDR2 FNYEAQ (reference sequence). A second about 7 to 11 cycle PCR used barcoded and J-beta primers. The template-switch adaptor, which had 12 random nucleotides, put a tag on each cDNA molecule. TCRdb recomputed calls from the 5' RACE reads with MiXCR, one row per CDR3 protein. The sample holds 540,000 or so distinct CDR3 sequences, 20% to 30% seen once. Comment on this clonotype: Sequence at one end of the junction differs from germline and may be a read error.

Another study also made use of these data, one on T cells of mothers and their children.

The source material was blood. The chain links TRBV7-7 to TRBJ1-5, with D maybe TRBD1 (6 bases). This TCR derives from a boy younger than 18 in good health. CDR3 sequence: CASSLLRGQPQHF. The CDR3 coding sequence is TGTGCTAGCAGCCTCCTCAGGGGCCAGCCCCAGCATTTT. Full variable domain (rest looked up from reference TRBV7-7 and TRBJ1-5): GAGVSQSPRYKVTKRGQDVTLRCDPISSHATLYWYQQALGQGPEFLTYFNYEAQPDKSGLPSDRFSAERPEGSISTLTIQRTEQRDSAMYRCASSLLRGQPQHFGDGTRLSIL.